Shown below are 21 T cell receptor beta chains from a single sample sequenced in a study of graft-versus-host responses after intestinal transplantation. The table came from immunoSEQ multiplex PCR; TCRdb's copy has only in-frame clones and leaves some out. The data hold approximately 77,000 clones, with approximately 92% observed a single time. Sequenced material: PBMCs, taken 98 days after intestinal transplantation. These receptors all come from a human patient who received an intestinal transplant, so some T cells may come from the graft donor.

The CDR3 DNA sequence: TGTGCCAGCAGCTTAGACAGCTCCTATAATTCACCCCTCCACTTT. This gives the protein CASSLDSSYNSPLHF. The chain carries TRBV13 and TRBJ1-6, with D uncertain. This CDR3 comprises 15 residues. Trimming removed 1 base at V and 0 bases at J, with 4 bases between. Germline CDR1 reads PRHDT; CDR2 reads FYEKMQ (reference sequence).

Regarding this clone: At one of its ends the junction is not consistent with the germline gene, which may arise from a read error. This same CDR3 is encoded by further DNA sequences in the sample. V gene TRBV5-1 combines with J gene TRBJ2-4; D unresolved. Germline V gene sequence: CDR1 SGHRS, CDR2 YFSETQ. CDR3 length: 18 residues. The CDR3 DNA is TGCGCCAGCAGCCGGGCCCCCCGTTCCTTTGTCCCCACGCACATCCAGTACTTC. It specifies CASSRAPRSFVPTHIQYF.

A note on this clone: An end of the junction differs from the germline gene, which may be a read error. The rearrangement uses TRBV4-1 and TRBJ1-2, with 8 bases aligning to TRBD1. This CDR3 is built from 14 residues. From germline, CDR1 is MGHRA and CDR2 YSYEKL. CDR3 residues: CASSETGVNDGYTF. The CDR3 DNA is TGCGCCAGCAGCGAGACAGGGGTTAACGATGGCTACACCTTC.

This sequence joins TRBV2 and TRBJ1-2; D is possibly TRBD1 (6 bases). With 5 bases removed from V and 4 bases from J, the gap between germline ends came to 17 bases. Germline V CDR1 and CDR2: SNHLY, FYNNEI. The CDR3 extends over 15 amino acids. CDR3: CASSPFWGRGYGYTF. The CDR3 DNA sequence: TGTGCCAGCAGTCCTTTTTGGGGGCGCGGCTATGGCTACACCTTC.

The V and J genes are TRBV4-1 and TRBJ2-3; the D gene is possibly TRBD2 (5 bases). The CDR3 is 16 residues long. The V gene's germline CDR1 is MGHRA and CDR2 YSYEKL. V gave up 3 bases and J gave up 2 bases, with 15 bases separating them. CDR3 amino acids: CASSHPMGAYTDTQYF. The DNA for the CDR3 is TGCGCCAGCAGCCACCCGATGGGAGCTTACACAGATACGCAGTATTTT.

CDR3 in amino acids: CASRPWGQETQYF. Written as DNA, the CDR3 is TGTGCCAGCAGGCCTTGGGGGCAAGAGACCCAGTACTTC. V usage is TRBV5-4 and J usage is TRBJ2-5; D tentatively reads TRBD1 or TRBD2 (5 bases each). The CDR3 runs to 13 residues. Trimming removed 5 bases from V and 2 bases from J, with 10 bases in between. Looked up from germline, CDR1 is SGHNT and CDR2 is YYREEE (reference sequence).

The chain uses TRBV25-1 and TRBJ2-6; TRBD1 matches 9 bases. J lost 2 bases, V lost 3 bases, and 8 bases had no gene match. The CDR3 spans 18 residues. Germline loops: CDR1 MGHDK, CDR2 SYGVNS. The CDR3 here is CASSDRTGVPPGANVLTF. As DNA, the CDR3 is TGTGCCAGCAGTGATCGGACAGGGGTCCCGCCTGGGGCCAACGTCCTGACTTTC.

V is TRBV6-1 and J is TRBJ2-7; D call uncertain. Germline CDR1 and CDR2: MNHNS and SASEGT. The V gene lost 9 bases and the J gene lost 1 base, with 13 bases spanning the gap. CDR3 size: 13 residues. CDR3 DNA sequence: TGTGCCAGTCATGAGTATCTGTCCTACGAGCAGTACTTC. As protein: CASHEYLSYEQYF.

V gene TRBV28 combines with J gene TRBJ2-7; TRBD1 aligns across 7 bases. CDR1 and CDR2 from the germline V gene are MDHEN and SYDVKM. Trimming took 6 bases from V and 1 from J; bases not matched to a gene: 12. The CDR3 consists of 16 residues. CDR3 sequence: CASRPQGTPGSYEQYF. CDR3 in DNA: TGTGCCAGCAGACCACAGGGGACCCCGGGGTCCTACGAGCAGTACTTC.

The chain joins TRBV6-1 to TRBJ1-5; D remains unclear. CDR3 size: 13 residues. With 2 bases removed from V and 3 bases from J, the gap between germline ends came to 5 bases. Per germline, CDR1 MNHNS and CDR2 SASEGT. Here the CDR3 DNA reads TGTGCCAGCAGTGAACTATACAATCAGCCCCAGCATTTT. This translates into CASSELYNQPQHF.

The CDR3: CASSLTIRQGNEKLFF. The CDR3 region has the DNA TGTGCCAGCAGCTTGACAATTCGACAGGGTAATGAAAAACTGTTTTTT. The rearrangement joins TRBV5-6 to TRBJ1-4; 7 bases align to TRBD1. Losses at the gene ends were 1 base for V and 4 bases for J; bases not matched to a gene: 7. The CDR3 extends over 16 amino acids. Germline V lookup: CDR1 SGHDT, CDR2 YYEEEE.

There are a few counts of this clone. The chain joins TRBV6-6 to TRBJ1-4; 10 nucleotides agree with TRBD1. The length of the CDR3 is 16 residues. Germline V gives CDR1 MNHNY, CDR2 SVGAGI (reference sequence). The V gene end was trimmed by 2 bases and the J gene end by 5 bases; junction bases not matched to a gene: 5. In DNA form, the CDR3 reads TGTGCCAGCAGTTACCATCGGGACAGGGGAAATGAAAAACTGTTTTTT. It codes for CASSYHRDRGNEKLFF.

The CDR3 protein is CASSLVAGGAVETQYF. The CDR3 DNA is TGTGCCAGCAGCTTAGTTGCAGGGGGCGCGGTGGAGACCCAGTACTTC. The chain has TRBV11-2 and TRBJ2-5; TRBD1 agrees at 8 bases. Germline values: CDR1 SGHAT, CDR2 FQNNGV. V lost 1 base, J lost 5 bases, and 9 bases stayed unmatched. This CDR3 is 16 amino acids long.

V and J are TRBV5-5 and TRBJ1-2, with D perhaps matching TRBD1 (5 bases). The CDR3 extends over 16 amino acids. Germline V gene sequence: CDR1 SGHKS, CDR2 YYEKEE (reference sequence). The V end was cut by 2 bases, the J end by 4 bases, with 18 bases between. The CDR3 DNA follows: TGTGCCAGCAGCTTTTGGGGAAGGGGATCGGGCTATGGCTACACCTTC. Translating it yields CASSFWGRGSGYGYTF.

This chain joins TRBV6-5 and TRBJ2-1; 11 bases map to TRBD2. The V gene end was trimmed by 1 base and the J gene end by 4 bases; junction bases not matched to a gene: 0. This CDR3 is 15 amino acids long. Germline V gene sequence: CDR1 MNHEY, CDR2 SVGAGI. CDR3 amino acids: CASSYLAGGYNEQFF. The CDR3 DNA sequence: TGTGCCAGCAGTTACTTAGCGGGAGGGTACAATGAGCAGTTCTTC.

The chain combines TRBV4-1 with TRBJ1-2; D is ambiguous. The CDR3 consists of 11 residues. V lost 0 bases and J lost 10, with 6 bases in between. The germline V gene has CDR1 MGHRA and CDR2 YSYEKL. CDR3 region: CASSQDHIYTF. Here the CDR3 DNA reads TGCGCCAGCAGCCAAGATCACATCTACACCTTC.

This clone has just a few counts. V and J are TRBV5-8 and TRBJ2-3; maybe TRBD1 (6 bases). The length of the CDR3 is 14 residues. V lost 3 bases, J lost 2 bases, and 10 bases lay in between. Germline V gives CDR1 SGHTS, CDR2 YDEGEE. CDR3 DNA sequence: TGTGCCAGCAGCTACAGGGCCTTCACAGATACGCAGTATTTT. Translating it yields CASSYRAFTDTQYF.

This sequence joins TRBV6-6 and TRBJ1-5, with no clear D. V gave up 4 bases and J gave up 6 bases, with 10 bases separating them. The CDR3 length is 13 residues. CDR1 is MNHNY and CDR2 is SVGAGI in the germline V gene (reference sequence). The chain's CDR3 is CASSSTPIQPQHF. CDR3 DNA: TGTGCCAGCAGTTCAACCCCCATTCAGCCCCAGCATTTT.

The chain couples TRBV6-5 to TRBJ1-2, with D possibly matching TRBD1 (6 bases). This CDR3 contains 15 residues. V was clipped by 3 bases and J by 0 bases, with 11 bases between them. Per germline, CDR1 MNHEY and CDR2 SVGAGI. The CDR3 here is CASSYSGGPNYGYTF. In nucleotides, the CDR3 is TGTGCCAGCAGTTATTCCGGGGGCCCTAACTATGGCTACACCTTC.

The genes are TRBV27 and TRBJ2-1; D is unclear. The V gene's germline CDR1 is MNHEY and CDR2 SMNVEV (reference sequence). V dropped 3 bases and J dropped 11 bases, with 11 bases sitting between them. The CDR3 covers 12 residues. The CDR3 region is CASSFSLGKQFF. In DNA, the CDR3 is TGTGCCAGCAGTTTCAGCCTGGGTAAGCAGTTCTTC.

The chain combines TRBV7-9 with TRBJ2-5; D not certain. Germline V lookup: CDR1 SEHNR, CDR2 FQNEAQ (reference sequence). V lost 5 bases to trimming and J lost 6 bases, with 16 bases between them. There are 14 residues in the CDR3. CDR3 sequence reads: CASSPAVDEQTQYF. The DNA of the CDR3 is TGTGCCAGCAGCCCGGCGGTTGACGAACAGACCCAGTACTTC.